The present entry profiles one TCR beta chain with its context. The data derive from a study of blood T cell repertoires in COVID-19. Researchers sorted participants into cohorts using their self-reported clinical history. Germline values: CDR1 MRHNA, CDR2 SNTAGT. CDR3 length equals 19 residues. The ends lost 6 bases at V and 1 base at J; junction bases unmatched: 12. Produced via immunoSEQ multiplex PCR; TCRdb's table is partial and in-frame only. Among 350,000 to 400,000 clones listed, roughly 90% were seen once. The chain uses TRBV6-4 and TRBJ2-4, with 13 positions matching TRBD2. Sample: PBMCs or T cells enriched from blood (not recorded which). The receptor was isolated from a woman aged 25 to 39 with acute COVID-19. The CDR3 sequence is CASRGLTSGGARAKNIQYF. DNA for the CDR3: TGTGCCAGCAGGGGCCTTACTAGCGGGGGGGCTCGGGCCAAAAACATTCAGTACTTC.